These 24 T cell receptor beta chains share one sample of origin, sequenced in a study of blood T cells in healthy people across ages. Next came a second PCR, run for roughly 6 to 11 cycles, which used a sample-barcoded 5' primer along with a J-beta primer mix. Using its own MiXCR run on the 5' RACE reads, TCRdb lists one record per CDR3 protein. This table holds about 1.5 million distinct CDR3 sequences, approximately 43% found once. Sequencing input: blood. The receptor set was obtained from a young woman in good health.

Note on this clonotype: At one boundary the junction diverges from the germline segment, which might be a read error. V usage is TRBV6-2 or TRBV6-3 and J usage is TRBJ1-5; the D is unclear. This CDR3 has 14 amino acids. Germline-derived CDR1 and CDR2 are MNHEY and SVGEGT. Written as DNA, the CDR3 is TGTGCCACCAGTAGGACGGGTAGCAATCAGCCCCAGCATTTT. Its protein product is CATSRTGSNQPQHF.

This clonotype has just a few counts. A clone one base away is much larger, so this may be a read error. The chain employs TRBV28 and TRBJ2-3; 7 bases line up with TRBD2. The CDR3 has 14 residues. J lost 10 bases, V lost 6 bases, and 13 bases had no gene match. Germline assignment: CDR1 MDHEN and CDR2 SYDVKM. The CDR3 spells CASSASGARLSQYF. As DNA, the CDR3 is TGTGCCAGCAGCGCGAGCGGGGCCCGGCTATCGCAGTATTTT.

The chain has TRBV6-5 and TRBJ2-5, with 7 bases that match TRBD2. The CDR3 spans 14 residues. Germline CDR1 reads MNHEY; CDR2 reads SVGAGI. Germline trimming cut 2 bases from V and 5 bases from J; bases unmatched to any gene: 5. The CDR3 nucleotides read TGTGCCAGCAGTTACCTCCAAGCGGGGGAGACCCAGTACTTC. Amino acid sequence: CASSYLQAGETQYF.

Notes on this clonotype: The junction shows a germline mismatch at one end, possibly a read error. This sequence joins TRBV11-2 and TRBJ2-3; a weak D match, TRBD2 (6 bases). The CDR3 runs to 15 residues. The germline CDR1 and CDR2 sequences are SGHAT and FQNNGV. CDR3 sequence (DNA): TGTGCCAGCAGCTTAGGGCAGGGAGGCACAGAGACGCAGTATTTT. Translated: CASSLGQGGTETQYF.

This clonotype was seen a handful of times. The rearrangement joins TRBV27 to TRBJ1-4; 7 nucleotides agree with TRBD1. CDR1 and CDR2 from the germline V gene are MNHEY and SMNVEV (reference sequence). The V gene end was trimmed by 1 base and the J gene end by 6 bases; junction bases not matched to a gene: 11. The CDR3 runs 17 residues. For the CDR3, the DNA is TGTGCCAGCAGTTTATTAATCCCGACAGGGCGGGATGAAAAACTGTTTTTT. Encoded protein: CASSLLIPTGRDEKLFF.

The V call is TRBV2, the J call TRBJ1-1; 11 positions agree with TRBD1. CDR3 length: 15 amino acids. V gave up 8 bases and J gave up 1 base; unmatched junction bases: 6. The V gene's germline CDR1 is SNHLY and CDR2 FYNNEI. CDR3 protein: CASSGQGGANTEAFF. In DNA form, the CDR3 reads TGTGCCAGCTCGGGACAGGGGGGGGCGAACACTGAAGCTTTCTTT.

This rearrangement joins TRBV12-3 or TRBV12-4 to TRBJ2-7; D is possibly TRBD1 or TRBD2 (5 bases each). The CDR3 contains 14 residues. The V and J ends lost 6 bases and 6 bases respectively, with 18 bases between them. The CDR3: CASSLISWDGEQYF. The CDR3 DNA is TGTGCCAGCAGCCTCATTTCCTGGGACGGCGAGCAGTACTTC.

This clonotype was seen a handful of times. The rearrangement joins TRBV6-2 or TRBV6-3 to TRBJ2-1, with D unclear. CDR1 is MNHEY and CDR2 is SVGEGT in the germline V gene. V gave up 7 bases and J gave up 6 bases, with 16 bases separating them. This CDR3 contains 14 residues. The CDR3 DNA is TGTGCCAGCATTCTAGGGCCAGTCCGCAATGAGCAGTTCTTC. This sequence encodes CASILGPVRNEQFF.

This chain joins TRBV20-1 and TRBJ2-3; the D gene could be TRBD1 or TRBD2 (5 bases each). This CDR3 region has 15 residues. Germline loops: CDR1 DFQATT, CDR2 SNEGSKA (reference sequence). Trimming removed 5 bases from V and 3 bases from J, with 18 bases in between. The CDR3 DNA is TGCAGTGCTGCCCCGACTACAGGAAGAACAGATACGCAGTATTTT. This gives the protein CSAAPTTGRTDTQYF.

CDR3 residues: CSALLSKSYQETQYF. CDR3 DNA: TGCAGTGCTCTCCTGAGTAAGTCGTACCAAGAGACCCAGTACTTC. The V gene is TRBV20-1, the J gene TRBJ2-5; D call uncertain. The CDR3 sequence is 15 residues long. The ends were cut back, 5 bases at V and 0 bases at J, with 16 bases in the middle. Germline lookup yields CDR1 DFQATT and CDR2 SNEGSKA (reference sequence).

The chain recombines TRBV27 with TRBJ2-7; maybe TRBD1 (5 bases). The CDR3 spans 14 residues. Between the trimmed V and J ends, which lost 3 bases and 4 bases, there was a span of 13 bases. The germline gives CDR1 MNHEY, CDR2 SMNVEV (reference sequence). In DNA form, the CDR3 reads TGTGCCAGCAGTTTCAGGGTAGGTCTTTACGAGCAGTACTTC. It translates to CASSFRVGLYEQYF.

This clonotype was picked up a small number of times. The chain recombines TRBV20-1 with TRBJ1-4; D gene ambiguous. Germline CDR1 DFQATT, CDR2 SNEGSKA (reference sequence). The CDR3 consists of 12 residues. Trimming pared 0 bases from V and 9 bases from J, leaving 8 bases between. The CDR3 reads CSARETGKKLFF. CDR3 in DNA: TGCAGTGCTAGAGAAACTGGGAAAAAACTGTTTTTT.

The chain has TRBV20-1 and TRBJ2-1; 16 nucleotides align to TRBD2. Losses at the gene ends were 0 bases for V and 4 bases for J; bases not matched to a gene: 18. In germline, CDR1 is DFQATT, CDR2 SNEGSKA (reference sequence). There are 22 residues in the CDR3. Here the CDR3 reads CSARDDRRGLAGGPFMYNEQFF. The DNA of the CDR3 is TGCAGTGCTAGAGACGACCGCCGGGGACTAGCGGGAGGGCCTTTTATGTACAATGAGCAGTTCTTC.

This chain connects TRBV7-9 to TRBJ1-3; D uncertain. With 5 bases removed from V and 2 bases from J, the gap between germline ends came to 16 bases. Germline V gene lookup returns CDR1 SEHNR and CDR2 FQNEAQ (reference sequence). There are 16 residues in the CDR3. The CDR3 loop is CASSPEGSPAGNTIYF. DNA of the CDR3: TGTGCCAGCAGCCCTGAGGGTTCACCCGCTGGAAACACCATATATTTT.

This clonotype was counted many times. The chain joins TRBV12-3 or TRBV12-4 to TRBJ2-5; D uncertain. The CDR3 has 13 residues. Deletions cut 5 bases from V and 5 bases from J, with 12 bases between. For the CDR3, the DNA is TGTGCCAGCAGTGCAGGAGTTGGTGAGACCCAGTACTTC. This codes for CASSAGVGETQYF.

In its sample, this clonotype was seen a few times. The CDR3 DNA sequence: TGTGCCAGCTACGGGACAGGGTTGGATGAGCAGTTCTTC. This sequence encodes CASYGTGLDEQFF. The chain carries TRBV28 and TRBJ2-1; TRBD1 matches 9 bases. Trimming took 8 bases from V and 8 from J; bases not matched to a gene: 7. CDR1 is MDHEN, CDR2 SYDVKM, per germline. The CDR3 has 13 residues.

The rearrangement joins TRBV6-2 or TRBV6-3 to TRBJ1-5; D not certain. The CDR3 totals 14 residues. Between the trimmed V and J ends, which lost 7 bases and 2 bases, there was a span of 12 bases. The germline CDR1 and CDR2 sequences are MNHEY and SVGEGT. As DNA, the CDR3 is TGTGCCAGCAATGGGGTTCGAGGCAATCAGCCCCAGCATTTT. Translating it yields CASNGVRGNQPQHF.

This clonotype was recorded a few times. V gene TRBV15 combines with J gene TRBJ1-2; D is unresolved. This CDR3 has 14 amino acids. Trimming stripped 3 bases from V and 0 bases from J, with 8 bases between. CDR1 is LNHNV and CDR2 is YYDKDF in the germline V gene (reference sequence). This CDR3 is CATSSPGSNYGYTF. The DNA for the CDR3 is TGTGCCACCAGCAGCCCCGGTTCTAACTATGGCTACACCTTC.

This clonotype was seen repeatedly, ten times or more. This chain links TRBV7-2 with TRBJ2-3, with D hard to call. The CDR3 covers 12 residues. Germline CDR1 reads SGHTA; CDR2 reads FQGNSA. Trimming shortened V by 6 bases and J by 4 bases, and 8 bases separated the two germline ends. CDR3 DNA sequence: TGTGCCAGCAGTTTATTCTCAGATACGCAGTATTTT. The encoded protein is CASSLFSDTQYF.

J is TRBJ2-2 and V is TRBV2; TRBD1 aligns across 8 bases. The J segment lost 7 bases and the V segment lost 7 bases, leaving 5 bases of the junction unmatched. The germline V gene encodes CDR1 SNHLY and CDR2 FYNNEI. The CDR3 runs 13 residues. The CDR3 DNA follows: TGTGCCAGCACAGGGGGCGCCGACGGGGAGCTGTTTTTT. Its protein product is CASTGGADGELFF.

The chain couples TRBV25-1 to TRBJ2-1; the D call may be TRBD1 or TRBD2 (6 bases each). Germline V gene lookup returns CDR1 MGHDK and CDR2 SYGVNS. This CDR3 is built from 13 residues. V was shortened by 8 bases and J by 10 bases, with 18 bases between the two germline ends. The CDR3 sequence: CASAKVGGLEQFF. CDR3 in DNA: TGTGCCAGCGCCAAGGTCGGGGGCTTAGAGCAGTTCTTC.

The chain has TRBV15 and TRBJ2-1, with TRBD2 matching over 8 bases. This CDR3 region has 14 residues. V lost 3 bases to trimming and J lost 8 bases; unmatched junction nucleotides: 6. The germline gives CDR1 LNHNV, CDR2 YYDKDF (reference sequence). CDR3: CATSSGTRDYEQFF. Here the CDR3 DNA reads TGTGCCACCAGCAGCGGGACTAGAGACTATGAGCAGTTCTTC.

The gene calls are TRBV4-1 and TRBJ2-1, with D uncertain. The J call is uncertain, as TRBJ2-7 better fits the DNA end. CDR1 MGHRA and CDR2 YSYEKL come from the germline V gene. The CDR3 has 15 residues. CDR3 coding DNA: TGCGCCAGCAGCCAAGATCTTAGAGGATACAATGAGCAGTACTTC. This sequence encodes CASSQDLRGYNEQYF.

This clonotype was observed at least ten times. The rearrangement uses TRBV12-3 or TRBV12-4 and TRBJ2-7; D tentatively reads TRBD1 or TRBD2 (6 bases each). The CDR3 extends over 12 amino acids. Trimming removed 5 bases at V and 10 bases at J, with 15 bases between. The CDR3 sequence: CASSPILGGQYF. In DNA, the CDR3 is TGTGCCAGCAGTCCAATATTGGGGGGCCAGTACTTC.